Below are 14 T cell receptor beta chains sequenced from a single sample in a study of T cell repertoires in cytomegalovirus infection (dated by TCRdb to the late 2010s). Their specific antigens are unknown. Sequenced on an Illumina HiSeq 1500. TCRdb cleaned the public reads at Q25 with fastp, built clones with MiXCR and kept in-frame beta chains. Rows are combined by CDR3 protein, so each entry shows the most common genes and DNA. The sample profile shows tens of thousands of distinct CDR3 sequences; more than 20% of them were found once. Approximately 68% of the sample is in the top ten clones. What this sample's treatment or condition label stands for: in vitro stimulation with specific CMV peptide epitopes to enrich CMV-specific T cells. The source was CD8+ T cells from cultured PBMCs, collected from culture after CMV antigen stimulation. These receptors all come from a human donor in good health (CMV status not recorded). Some clones in this sample may be carry-over from other donors' samples.

This clonotype was observed at least ten times. V usage is TRBV27 and J usage is TRBJ2-2; D is ambiguous. The ends were cut back, 4 bases at V and 4 bases at J, with 1 base in the middle. The CDR3 contains 11 residues. Per germline, CDR1 MNHEY and CDR2 SMNVEV (reference sequence). This CDR3 reads CASSSTGELFF. For the CDR3, the DNA is TGTGCCAGCAGTTCCACCGGGGAGCTGTTTTTT.

This clonotype occurred a few times. The chain recombines TRBV29-1 with TRBJ1-2; 7 bases fit TRBD1. CDR3 length: 15 amino acids. The ends lost 0 bases at V and 4 bases at J; junction bases unmatched: 8. Germline V gene data show CDR1 as SQVTM and CDR2 as ANQGSEA. The CDR3 protein is CSVEDPTGIVYGYTF. The CDR3 DNA follows: TGCAGCGTTGAAGACCCGACAGGGATTGTCTATGGCTACACCTTC.

This clonotype was counted between two and nine times. This sequence joins TRBV7-2 and TRBJ2-7; TRBD1 matches at 8 bases. The germline CDR1 and CDR2 sequences are SGHTA and FQGNSA. This CDR3 has 14 amino acids. The J segment lost 5 bases and the V segment lost 5 bases, leaving 8 bases of the junction unmatched. The DNA for the CDR3 is TGTGCCAGCAGCCCCGACAGGGGTGGACACGAGCAGTACTTC. Translation: CASSPDRGGHEQYF.

The chain carries TRBV28 and TRBJ1-5; D is unresolved. Trimming stripped 3 bases from V and 6 bases from J, with 12 bases between. CDR3 length equals 14 residues. Germline CDR1 is MDHEN and CDR2 is SYDVKM. CDR3 region: CASSFRGEGQPQHF. DNA of the CDR3: TGTGCCAGCAGTTTCCGGGGTGAAGGTCAGCCCCAGCATTTT.

The chain joins TRBV29-1 to TRBJ1-2, with D tentatively TRBD1 (6 bases). This CDR3 region has 12 residues. CDR1 SQVTM and CDR2 ANQGSEA come from the germline V gene. Trimming pared 6 bases from V and 4 bases from J, leaving 12 bases between. CDR3 protein: CSVSDRSYGYTF. In DNA form, the CDR3 reads TGCAGCGTCTCCGACAGGAGCTATGGCTACACCTTC.

V gene TRBV4-1 combines with J gene TRBJ1-5; 9 nucleotides agree with TRBD1. CDR3 size: 15 residues. The ends lost 1 base at V and 6 bases at J; junction bases unmatched: 4. Germline V lookup: CDR1 MGHRA, CDR2 YSYEKL. The CDR3 DNA follows: TGCGCCAGCAGCCAAGGGACAGGGGCTAGTCAGCCCCAGCATTTT. It specifies CASSQGTGASQPQHF.

This rearrangement joins TRBV4-1 to TRBJ2-7, with D hard to call. This CDR3 is 14 amino acids long. With 1 base removed from V and 0 bases from J, the gap between germline ends came to 7 bases. Germline-derived CDR1 and CDR2 are MGHRA and YSYEKL. The CDR3 bases are TGCGCCAGCAGCCAAGGTGAGAGCTCCTACGAGCAGTACTTC. Protein product: CASSQGESSYEQYF.

This clonotype was counted many times. The V gene is TRBV15, the J gene TRBJ1-2, with 9 bases identical to TRBD1. The V and J ends lost 0 bases and 7 bases, in that order; junction bases with no gene match: 6. The germline V gene has CDR1 LNHNV and CDR2 YYDKDF (reference sequence). This CDR3 spans 15 amino acids. The CDR3 reads CATSRDRTGEAGYTF. CDR3 DNA: TGTGCCACCAGCAGAGATAGGACAGGGGAGGCTGGCTACACCTTC.

This clonotype was counted between two and nine times. This rearrangement joins TRBV24-1 to TRBJ1-2; D possibly corresponds to TRBD1 (5 bases). Germline assignment: CDR1 KGHDR and CDR2 SFDVKD. Deletions cut 4 bases from V and 4 bases from J, with 12 bases between. There are 14 residues in the CDR3. The CDR3 here is CATSEGTYPYGYTF. As DNA, the CDR3 is TGTGCCACCAGTGAGGGGACGTATCCCTATGGCTACACCTTC.

This clonotype was found a few times. V is TRBV10-3 and J is TRBJ1-5; no firm D call. V lost 2 bases to trimming and J lost 5 bases, with 7 bases between them. CDR3 size: 13 residues. Germline CDR1 is ENHRY and CDR2 is SYGVKD. The CDR3 sequence: CAISEPFDQPQHF. The DNA for the CDR3 is TGTGCCATCAGTGAGCCCTTCGATCAGCCCCAGCATTTT.

This clonotype was seen a handful of times. The chain joins TRBV28 to TRBJ1-2; D might be TRBD1 (6 bases). V shed 6 bases and J shed 0 bases, with 14 bases lying between them. CDR1 is MDHEN, CDR2 SYDVKM, per germline. The CDR3 is made up of 15 amino acids. The CDR3 loop is CASSAGTTSNYGYTF. For the CDR3, the DNA is TGTGCCAGCAGCGCCGGGACAACCTCTAACTATGGCTACACCTTC.

This clonotype came up a few times. The chain employs TRBV19 and TRBJ1-1, with 9 bases lining up with TRBD1. This CDR3 is built from 15 residues. J lost 5 bases, V lost 5 bases, and 9 bases had no gene match. CDR1 and CDR2 (germline): LNHDA, SQIVND (reference sequence). CDR3 loop: CASSLYRGPGTEAFF. The CDR3 bases are TGTGCCAGTAGTTTGTACAGGGGGCCGGGAACTGAAGCTTTCTTT. The full variable domain, with the rest looked up from reference TRBV19 and TRBJ1-1, is DGGITQSPKYLFRKEGQNVTLSCEQNLNHDAMYWYRQDPGQGLRLIYYSQIVNDFQKGDIAEGYSVSREKKESFPLTVTSAQKNPTAFYLCASSLYRGPGTEAFFGQGTRLTVV.

The chain is built from TRBV7-9 and TRBJ2-1; D might be TRBD1 or TRBD2, each matching 5 bases. This CDR3 contains 15 residues. Per germline, CDR1 SEHNR and CDR2 FQNEAQ (reference sequence). Deletions cut 6 bases from V and 3 bases from J, with 15 bases between. CDR3 sequence (DNA): TGTGCCAGCAGGGCTTCCGGGACCCTCTACAATGAGCAGTTCTTC. This translates into CASRASGTLYNEQFF.

This chain joins TRBV4-1 and TRBJ1-2; no reliable D call. CDR3 length: 15 amino acids. Trimming shortened V by 0 bases and J by 4 bases, and 12 bases separated the two germline ends. Germline V gives CDR1 MGHRA, CDR2 YSYEKL. CDR3 coding DNA: TGCGCCAGCAGCCAAGATGTTCTGGATCTCTATGGCTACACCTTC. This encodes CASSQDVLDLYGYTF.